This TCR beta chain was found in a study of T cell changes during pregnancy in multiple sclerosis. The CDR3 has 14 amino acids. Between the trimmed V and J ends, which lost 2 bases and 5 bases, there was a span of 12 bases. The germline V gene has CDR1 MNHEY and CDR2 SMNVEV (reference sequence). Only in-frame clones appear in the TCRdb table, and some are missing; sequencing was by immunoSEQ multiplex PCR. The sample carries around 40,000 clones, roughly 93% recorded once. Sequencing used CD8+ T cells from peripheral blood mononuclear cells, obtained in the third trimester of pregnancy. The sequence derives from a female donor with multiple sclerosis, enrolled in a pregnancy study. The genes are TRBV27 and TRBJ1-2; TRBD1 might be the D (6 bases). The CDR3 protein is CASSLVRGGYGYTF. The DNA of the CDR3 is TGTGCCAGCAGTTTAGTCAGGGGAGGGTATGGCTACACCTTC.